What follows are 24 T cell receptor beta chains derived from one specimen sequenced in a study of blood T cell repertoires in COVID-19. Assay used: immunoSEQ multiplex PCR; TCRdb lists only in-frame clones, some missing. Of fewer than 300,000 clones listed, approximately 93% are singletons. Sequencing input: peripheral blood. These receptors were collected from a woman in her twenties or thirties with COVID-19, enrolled during active disease.

The chain has TRBV30 and TRBJ1-1, with a possible D match to TRBD1 (5 bases). Germline CDR1 GTSNPN, CDR2 SVGIG (reference sequence). CDR3 length: 12 amino acids. V shed 0 bases and J shed 4 bases, with 6 bases lying between them. The CDR3 region has the DNA TGTGCCTGGAGTGTACAGGTCACTGAAGCTTTCTTT. Its protein is CAWSVQVTEAFF.

The chain uses TRBV19 and TRBJ2-7; TRBD1 is a possible D gene (6 bases). Per the germline V gene, CDR1 is LNHDA and CDR2 is SQIVND (reference sequence). The germline V and J ends were trimmed by 5 bases and 2 bases, with 13 bases remaining between them. CDR3 length: 14 amino acids. The CDR3 is CASSSGTRPYEQYF. CDR3 DNA sequence: TGTGCCAGTAGTTCCGGGACAAGACCCTACGAGCAGTACTTC.

The chain employs TRBV10-3 and TRBJ1-2, with D possibly matching TRBD1 (5 bases). Per the germline V gene, CDR1 is ENHRY and CDR2 is SYGVKD. V was pared by 7 bases and J by 4 bases, with 13 bases between. The CDR3 runs to 13 residues. The DNA of the CDR3 is TGTGCCATCATGAAGCCCCAGGGCTATGGCTACACCTTC. This encodes CAIMKPQGYGYTF.

The chain has TRBV27 and TRBJ1-1; tentative D call: TRBD1 (5 bases). Germline CDR1 and CDR2: MNHEY and SMNVEV (reference sequence). The CDR3 loop spans 13 amino acids. V was clipped by 5 bases and J by 3 bases, with 10 bases between them. The CDR3 region is CASSRRGDTEAFF. Here the CDR3 DNA reads TGTGCCAGCAGTCGGCGGGGGGACACTGAAGCTTTCTTT.

The chain joins TRBV4-1 to TRBJ2-7; D unclear. Trimming cost V 0 bases and J 10 bases, with 13 bases left between them. There are 13 residues in the CDR3. From germline, CDR1 is MGHRA and CDR2 YSYEKL. The CDR3 sequence is CASSQDSLTRQYF. CDR3 nucleotide sequence: TGCGCCAGCAGCCAAGATAGCCTCACCCGTCAGTACTTC.

This clone appeared a single time. The rearrangement joins TRBV24-1 to TRBJ2-5, with TRBD2 matching 13 bases. The ends lost 1 base at V and 1 base at J; junction bases unmatched: 11. The CDR3 has 20 residues. Germline V gene data show CDR1 as KGHDR and CDR2 as SFDVKD. The CDR3 region is CATSDLARTSGRAFQETQYF. The CDR3 DNA is TGTGCCACCAGTGATTTAGCGCGAACTAGCGGGAGGGCTTTCCAAGAGACCCAGTACTTC.

V is TRBV5-1 and J is TRBJ2-3; 12 positions match TRBD2. Germline loops: CDR1 SGHRS, CDR2 YFSETQ. CDR3 size: 17 residues. V shed 3 bases and J 5 bases; nucleotides not matched to a gene: 10. CDR3 region: CASSSRTSGALGDTQYF. The CDR3 DNA follows: TGCGCCAGCAGCTCGCGGACTAGCGGGGCCCTAGGAGATACGCAGTATTTT.

V gene TRBV7-9 combines with J gene TRBJ1-2, with D uncertain. Germline values: CDR1 SEHNR, CDR2 FQNEAQ (reference sequence). V was shortened by 5 bases and J by 10 bases, with 20 bases between the two germline ends. The length of the CDR3 is 14 residues. The CDR3 protein is CASSLLFGIDDYTF. CDR3 nucleotide sequence: TGTGCCAGCAGCCTCCTGTTCGGGATTGATGACTACACCTTC.

The CDR3 nucleotides are TGTGCCAGCAGCCCTTCCCAGGGGGCTATTGGCTACACCTTC. Its translation: CASSPSQGAIGYTF. This rearrangement joins TRBV7-8 to TRBJ1-2; 8 positions match TRBD1. The CDR3 is 14 residues long. V lost 5 bases and J lost 7; bases outside the gene matches: 9. CDR1 is SGHVS, CDR2 FQNEAQ, per germline.

The rearrangement joins TRBV7-8 to TRBJ2-7, with TRBD2 identical over 7 bases. Trimming cost V 5 bases and J 0 bases; bases outside gene matches: 10. CDR3 length: 16 amino acids. Germline V gene data show CDR1 as SGHVS and CDR2 as FQNEAQ. CDR3 in amino acids: CASSPSGRASSYEQYF. CDR3 bases: TGTGCCAGCAGCCCCTCGGGGAGGGCGAGCTCCTACGAGCAGTACTTC.

V is TRBV7-8 and J is TRBJ2-2; perhaps TRBD2 as D (5 bases). This CDR3 comprises 17 residues. Per the germline V gene, CDR1 is SGHVS and CDR2 is FQNEAQ. Trimming removed 5 bases from V and 6 bases from J, with 22 bases in between. The chain's CDR3 is CASSLGQGGLGPGELFF. The DNA for the CDR3 is TGTGCCAGCAGCCTTGGCCAAGGCGGGTTAGGCCCCGGGGAGCTGTTTTTT.

The V gene is TRBV7-8, the J gene TRBJ2-3; TRBD1 is a possible D gene (5 bases). Germline V gene sequence: CDR1 SGHVS, CDR2 FQNEAQ. This CDR3 comprises 17 residues. Trimming took off 3 bases at V and 3 bases at J, with 19 bases between the two ends. CDR3 DNA sequence: TGTGCCAGCAGCTTTTCCCTTCCAGGGTTGGGGACAGATACGCAGTATTTT. Protein: CASSFSLPGLGTDTQYF.

The V and J genes are TRBV6-1 and TRBJ2-7, with 9 bases that match TRBD2. V lost 0 bases to trimming and J lost 6 bases; unmatched junction nucleotides: 9. There are 16 residues in the CDR3. Germline assignment: CDR1 MNHNS and CDR2 SASEGT. The CDR3 region is CASSEAEGTSFGEQYF. The CDR3 coding sequence is TGTGCCAGCAGTGAAGCGGAGGGGACTAGCTTCGGCGAGCAGTACTTC.

V gene TRBV2 combines with J gene TRBJ2-1, with 8 bases lining up with TRBD2. CDR3 length: 16 residues. Trimming took 7 bases from V and 7 from J; bases not matched to a gene: 15. From germline, CDR1 is SNHLY and CDR2 FYNNEI. CDR3 residues: CASTETTSGRSNEQFF. The CDR3 DNA reads TGTGCCAGCACCGAAACGACCAGCGGGAGATCTAATGAGCAGTTCTTC.

The rearrangement joins TRBV3-1 (or the pseudogene TRBV3-2) to TRBJ2-7, with TRBD2 matching 8 bases. Germline lookup yields CDR1 LGHDT and CDR2 YNNKEL (reference sequence). Trimming removed 1 base from V and 3 bases from J; junction bases left unmatched: 14. The CDR3 runs 18 residues. The CDR3 bases are TGTGCCAGCAGCCAAGTGGCTGGGGTAGCGGGAAGCCTCTACGAGCAGTACTTC. As protein: CASSQVAGVAGSLYEQYF.

The chain carries TRBV5-4 and TRBJ2-3, with 9 bases matching TRBD1. This CDR3 contains 16 residues. Germline CDR1 reads SGHNT; CDR2 reads YYREEE (reference sequence). The ends lost 4 bases at V and 2 bases at J; junction bases unmatched: 8. CDR3 DNA sequence: TGTGCCAGCAGCGGGGGGACAGGGCCACTCACAGATACGCAGTATTTT. Translating gives CASSGGTGPLTDTQYF.

The chain is built from TRBV29-1 and TRBJ2-1; perhaps TRBD1 as D (6 bases). Trimming pared 7 bases from V and 6 bases from J, leaving 13 bases between. CDR3 length equals 12 residues. Germline loops: CDR1 SQVTM, CDR2 ANQGSEA. CDR3 sequence: CSGTLQGNEQFF. CDR3 DNA: TGCAGCGGTACACTACAGGGCAATGAGCAGTTCTTC.

V is TRBV27 and J is TRBJ2-7; possibly TRBD1 for D (6 bases). V lost 0 bases and J lost 1, with 13 bases in between. Germline lookup yields CDR1 MNHEY and CDR2 SMNVEV (reference sequence). This CDR3 has 16 residues. CDR3 region: CASSLSFLDRSYEQYF. CDR3 nucleotides: TGTGCCAGCAGTTTATCGTTCCTTGACAGGTCCTACGAGCAGTACTTC.

The rearrangement joins TRBV4-1 to TRBJ1-5; D is ambiguous. CDR3 size: 17 residues. Germline CDR1 reads MGHRA; CDR2 reads YSYEKL. The ends were cut back, 2 bases at V and 0 bases at J, with 14 bases in the middle. CDR3 bases: TGCGCCAGCAGCCAAATAATGGCGGACTATAGCAATCAGCCCCAGCATTTT. Translated: CASSQIMADYSNQPQHF.

V usage is TRBV25-1 and J usage is TRBJ1-1; 9 nucleotides line up with TRBD1. Germline CDR1 MGHDK, CDR2 SYGVNS. CDR3 size: 15 residues. V trimming: 5 bases; J trimming: 5 bases; junction bases outside the gene matches: 9. The CDR3 bases are TGTGCCAGCAGTCCCCGGGGACAGGGAAGAACTGAAGCTTTCTTT. It specifies CASSPRGQGRTEAFF.

This CDR3 reads CASSYRGGIGQGSGYTF. The CDR3, as DNA: TGTGCCAGCAGCTACAGAGGGGGAATTGGACAGGGGAGTGGCTACACCTTC. J is TRBJ1-2 and V is TRBV5-6; TRBD1 matches 9 bases. V lost 3 bases to trimming and J lost 7 bases; unmatched junction nucleotides: 16. There are 17 residues in the CDR3. Germline-derived CDR1 and CDR2 are SGHDT and YYEEEE.

The J gene is TRBJ1-1, the V gene TRBV10-1; D gene uncertain. The CDR3 is 13 amino acids. Between the trimmed V and J ends, which lost 2 bases and 1 base, there was a span of 5 bases. The germline CDR1 and CDR2 sequences are WNHNN and SYGVQD (reference sequence). This chain's CDR3 is CASSEEWNTEAFF. CDR3 nucleotide sequence: TGCGCCAGCAGTGAGGAGTGGAACACTGAAGCTTTCTTT.

This chain links TRBV3-1 (or the pseudogene TRBV3-2) with TRBJ1-6; D is unresolved. V lost 5 bases to trimming and J lost 8 bases, with 13 bases between them. This CDR3 is 14 amino acids long. The germline CDR1 and CDR2 sequences are LGHDT and YNNKEL (reference sequence). Here the CDR3 DNA reads TGTGCCAGCAGCTGGGCGGGGATTGATTCACCCCTCCACTTT. This encodes CASSWAGIDSPLHF.

The chain combines TRBV19 with TRBJ2-3; TRBD2 matches at 8 bases. The CDR3 has 16 residues. V was clipped by 4 bases and J by 4 bases; unmatched bases: 10. Germline V CDR1 and CDR2: LNHDA, SQIVND (reference sequence). CDR3 in DNA: TGTGCCAGTAGTAGAATGCGGGAGGCAGGGCCAGATACGCAGTATTTT. Protein sequence: CASSRMREAGPDTQYF.